Listed below are T cell receptor beta chains from one sample, sequenced in a study of T cells in Graves' hyperthyroidism and ophthalmopathy. MiXCR, run by TCRdb on the multiplex PCR reads, gives a single entry per CDR3 protein. Here the sample spans about 520,000 distinct CDR3 sequences, around 22% being singletons. The sample taken for sequencing was blood. These receptors were collected from a woman aged 30 to 39 with Graves' ophthalmopathy. Each CDR3 is given with its conserved first and last residue. A D gene is named only where the DNA matches it firmly. Size values are once, few and many counts, or a class for expanded clones, and some rows have none.

>NA|TRBV28|TRBJ2-6|many
TGTGCCAGCAGTTTCCGAGGTCCCTCTGGGGCCAACGTCCTGACTTTC
CASSFRGPSGANVLTF
>TRBD1|TRBV7-3|TRBJ2-7|NA
TGTGCCAGCAGCTTAACCTCTTCCGGGACAGGGGATTACGAGCAGTACTTC
CASSLTSSGTGDYEQYF
>TRBD1|TRBV30|TRBJ1-5|few
TGTGCCTGGACGTCGGGACAGGTTGGCAATCAGCCCCAGCATTTT
CAWTSGQVGNQPQHF
>TRBD1|TRBV12-3/TRBV12-4|TRBJ2-2|many
TGTGCCAGCTGCTGGGGGACAGGGACGAACACCGGGGAGCTGTTTTTT
CASCWGTGTNTGELFF
>TRBD1|TRBV12-3/TRBV12-4|TRBJ1-2|many
TGTGCCAGCAGTCCATACTCAGGGGGCGTTTATGGCTACACCTTC
CASSPYSGGVYGYTF
>TRBD2|TRBV20-1|TRBJ2-5|NA
TGCAGTGCCAATCCCCCGGGACTAGCGGCCCGTGGGACCCAGTACTTC
CSANPPGLAARGTQYF
>NA|TRBV12-3/TRBV12-4|TRBJ2-5|NA
TGTGCCAGCACGCGGCTGGAGGGGAAAGGGACCCAGTACTTC
CASTRLEGKGTQYF
>TRBD2|TRBV6-1|TRBJ2-5|NA
TGTGCCAGCAGTGAACCCTCGGGACCCCCTAGCGGAGAGACCCAGTACTTC
CASSEPSGPPSGETQYF
>TRBD1|TRBV2|TRBJ1-6|many
TGTGCCAGCAGGACCGGGACAGGACGTTCACCCCTCCACTTT
CASRTGTGRSPLHF
>NA|TRBV4-3|TRBJ2-7|many
TGCGCCAGCAGCCAAGATATTATTTGGGACGGTCCCTACGAGCAGTACTTC
CASSQDIIWDGPYEQYF
>TRBD1|TRBV12-3/TRBV12-4|TRBJ1-5|many
TGTGCCAGCGCCGGGACAGCCAATCAGCCCCAGCATTTT
CASAGTANQPQHF
>NA|TRBV6-1|TRBJ2-7|NA
TGTGCCAGCAGTGAAAGGGTATCCTACGAGCAGTACTTC
CASSERVSYEQYF
>NA|TRBV15|TRBJ1-2|few
TGTGCCACCAGCAGTGTCGGCGGAGACTATGGCTACACCTTC
CATSSVGGDYGYTF
>NA|TRBV7-2|TRBJ2-2|few
TGTGCCAGCAGCCCTAGCGACAGGGTGAACACCGGGGAGCTGTTTTTT
CASSPSDRVNTGELFF